Below, 27 T cell receptor beta chains from the same sample are listed, as sequenced in a study of shared clonotypes between healthy human individuals. Only in-frame clones appear in the TCRdb table, and some are missing; sequencing was by immunoSEQ multiplex PCR. There are some 2.3 million clones in the sample; 85% to 95% occur only once, and 0.35% to 0.5% lies in the top ten. Sequencing was carried out using naive CD4+ T cells from PBMCs. Noted subset: CD45RA+ positively selected. The receptors were gathered from a man aged 18 to 29 in good health. Some clones in this sample may be carry-over from other donors' samples.

J is TRBJ1-5 and V is TRBV27, with TRBD1 matching 8 bases. The CDR3 length is 18 residues. The V segment lost 2 bases and the J segment 3 bases; nucleotides outside the gene matches: 12. Germline loops: CDR1 MNHEY, CDR2 SMNVEV (reference sequence). CDR3 residues: CASSLRFVQGAINQPQHF. In DNA, the CDR3 is TGTGCCAGCAGTTTACGATTCGTGCAGGGGGCCATCAATCAGCCCCAGCATTTT.

This clone appeared once. Here the CDR3 DNA reads TGTGCCAGCTCACAAACCTCGAGGGATTCGGCAACTAATGAAAAACTGTTTTTT. Translation: CASSQTSRDSATNEKLFF. The chain has TRBV18 and TRBJ1-4; D is ambiguous. Trimming stripped 4 bases from V and 0 bases from J, with 18 bases between. CDR1 and CDR2 from the germline V gene are KGHSH and LQKENI. The CDR3 covers 18 residues.

This CDR3 reads CASSPMGYGYTF. As DNA, the CDR3 is TGTGCCAGCAGCCCGATGGGTTACGGCTACACCTTC. V usage is TRBV6-5 and J usage is TRBJ1-2; no clear D. From germline, CDR1 is MNHEY and CDR2 SVGAGI. Trimming pared 6 bases from V and 8 bases from J, leaving 13 bases between. CDR3 length: 12 amino acids.

The chain links TRBV6-5 to TRBJ2-7, with 9 bases identical to TRBD2. The CDR3 totals 15 residues. J was trimmed by 7 bases and V by 2 bases; bases with no gene match: 9. The germline gives CDR1 MNHEY, CDR2 SVGAGI. As DNA, the CDR3 is TGTGCCAGCAGTTACAAGGGACTAGCTCTGGGAGAGCAGTACTTC. Its translation: CASSYKGLALGEQYF.

The chain links TRBV6-1 to TRBJ1-1; 9 nucleotides match TRBD1. Germline V lookup: CDR1 MNHNS, CDR2 SASEGT. V gave up 7 bases and J gave up 11 bases; unmatched junction bases: 11. The CDR3 covers 13 residues. The CDR3 sequence: CASTRGQGGRAFF. The CDR3 DNA reads TGTGCCAGCACCCGGGGACAGGGAGGTCGGGCTTTCTTT.

The CDR3 loop is CASSYAVGGHADTQYF. The CDR3 DNA reads as TGTGCCAGCAGTTACGCCGTTGGGGGTCACGCAGATACGCAGTATTTT. The chain joins TRBV6-6 to TRBJ2-3; tentatively, D is TRBD1 or TRBD2 (5 bases each). Trimming took off 2 bases at V and 4 bases at J, with 16 bases between the two ends. Germline-derived CDR1 and CDR2 are MNHNY and SVGAGI (reference sequence). The CDR3 extends over 16 amino acids.

The chain is built from TRBV18 and TRBJ2-2; 7 bases map to TRBD2. Germline V gene sequence: CDR1 KGHSH, CDR2 LQKENI. The CDR3 has 16 amino acids. V shed 5 bases, J shed 5 bases, and the junction held 11 bases outside the gene matches. CDR3 bases: TGTGCCAGCTCAAGTCCGGGGGGACTCACGACCGGGGAGCTGTTTTTT. It translates to CASSSPGGLTTGELFF.

The V gene is TRBV6-5, the J gene TRBJ2-7, with D possibly being TRBD1 or TRBD2 (6 bases each). Germline CDR1 MNHEY, CDR2 SVGAGI. The CDR3 is 13 residues long. Trimming took off 8 bases at V and 2 bases at J, with 13 bases between the two ends. CDR3 protein: CASQGGRAYEQYF. CDR3 nucleotides: TGTGCCAGCCAAGGGGGGCGAGCCTACGAGCAGTACTTC.

For this clone: In the same sample, other DNA sequences code for this CDR3. Here the CDR3 DNA reads TGCGCCAGCAGCTTGGATGGCACCGGGGAGCTGTTTTTT. Translation gives CASSLDGTGELFF. The J gene is TRBJ2-2, the V gene TRBV5-1, with unresolved D. This CDR3 has 13 amino acids. Germline V CDR1 and CDR2: SGHRS, YFSETQ. The ends were cut back, 0 bases at V and 4 bases at J, with 4 bases in the middle.

V is TRBV7-9 and J is TRBJ2-3, with 8 nucleotides matching TRBD2. V dropped 5 bases and J dropped 6; count of bases not matched to a gene: 10. The CDR3 is 15 amino acids. Germline V lookup: CDR1 SEHNR, CDR2 FQNEAQ (reference sequence). CDR3 residues: CASSPTGLVGDTQYF. Written as DNA, the CDR3 is TGTGCCAGCAGCCCTACGGGACTAGTAGGGGATACGCAGTATTTT.

The chain links TRBV29-1 to TRBJ2-3; perhaps TRBD2 as D (6 bases). The CDR3 spans 13 residues. V shed 7 bases and J shed 0 bases, with 11 bases lying between them. Germline V gives CDR1 SQVTM, CDR2 ANQGSEA. Written as DNA, the CDR3 is TGCAGCGGGAGGGGACCCAGCACAGATACGCAGTATTTT. Its protein is CSGRGPSTDTQYF.

The chain combines TRBV28 with TRBJ2-7, with 11 bases aligning to TRBD2. CDR3 length equals 17 residues. The V and J ends lost 6 bases and 2 bases, in that order; junction bases with no gene match: 12. Germline CDR1 MDHEN, CDR2 SYDVKM. CDR3 sequence reads: CASRGGTSGPGPYEQYF. CDR3 DNA sequence: TGTGCCAGCAGGGGGGGGACTAGCGGACCCGGGCCCTACGAGCAGTACTTC.

This clone was detected once. CDR3 nucleotides: TGTGCCAGCAAGGGGCGGGAGCTCCCCGGGGAGCTGTTTTTT. Amino acid sequence: CASKGRELPGELFF. V and J are TRBV7-8 and TRBJ2-2; TRBD2 matches 7 bases. V dropped 7 bases and J dropped 6; count of bases not matched to a gene: 8. The CDR3 runs 14 residues. Germline CDR1 SGHVS, CDR2 FQNEAQ.

The chain couples TRBV7-3 to TRBJ2-2; D is perhaps TRBD2 (6 bases). This CDR3 is 19 amino acids long. V lost 3 bases and J 4 bases, leaving 24 bases between the germline ends. The germline gives CDR1 SGHTA, CDR2 FQGTGA. CDR3: CASSFLGVSGGVRTGELFF. As DNA, the CDR3 is TGTGCCAGCAGCTTCCTCGGGGTTAGCGGTGGTGTGCGCACCGGGGAGCTGTTTTTT.

The chain employs TRBV7-8 and TRBJ2-3; no reliable D call. Germline loops: CDR1 SGHVS, CDR2 FQNEAQ. The CDR3 consists of 15 residues. Trimming took off 0 bases at V and 5 bases at J, with 12 bases between the two ends. CDR3 DNA sequence: TGTGCCAGCAGCTTAGCGTTCGATCTAGGAGATACGCAGTATTTT. Protein sequence: CASSLAFDLGDTQYF.

The CDR3 loop is CASSGKTGKGTEAFF. CDR3 DNA sequence: TGTGCCAGCAGTGGAAAGACAGGGAAAGGCACTGAAGCTTTCTTT. The chain uses TRBV6-1 and TRBJ1-1, with TRBD1 matching 7 bases. The germline V gene has CDR1 MNHNS and CDR2 SASEGT. The CDR3 contains 15 residues. With 4 bases clipped from V and 4 bases from J, the junction kept 9 bases outside the gene matches.

This clone is a singleton in its sample. This chain connects TRBV30 to TRBJ1-2; D remains unclear. The germline CDR1 and CDR2 sequences are GTSNPN and SVGIG (reference sequence). Trimming took 3 bases from V and 5 from J, leaving 16 bases between them. The CDR3 length is 14 residues. Here the CDR3 reads CAWRDSPATYGYTF. CDR3 in DNA: TGTGCCTGGAGAGACTCGCCGGCAACATATGGCTACACCTTC.

The chain couples TRBV21-1 to TRBJ2-3; the D segment call TRBD2 is taken from the table without a DNA check. TRBV21-1 is noted as a pseudogene. The CDR3 spans 16 residues. The chain's CDR3 is CASSKVRLAGADTQYF. CDR3 bases: TGTGCCAGCAGCAAAGTGCGTCTAGCGGGAGCAGATACGCAGTATTTT.

The V gene is TRBV5-1, the J gene TRBJ1-1; D remains ambiguous. CDR3 length equals 14 residues. The germline V and J ends were trimmed by 1 base and 1 base, with 8 bases remaining between them. From germline, CDR1 is SGHRS and CDR2 YFSETQ. The CDR3 loop reads CASSLFGTNTEAFF. The CDR3 nucleotides are TGCGCCAGCAGCTTGTTTGGAACGAACACTGAAGCTTTCTTT.

The chain uses TRBV6-5 and TRBJ2-1; D is perhaps TRBD1 or TRBD2 (7 bases each). Trimming shortened V by 0 bases and J by 5 bases, and 14 bases separated the two germline ends. Germline V gives CDR1 MNHEY, CDR2 SVGAGI. The CDR3 is 16 amino acids. CDR3 sequence: CASSYSSRGGNNEQFF. Written as DNA, the CDR3 is TGTGCCAGCAGTTACTCGAGCAGGGGGGGTAACAATGAGCAGTTCTTC.

The chain has TRBV2 and TRBJ2-2; maybe TRBD2 (6 bases). The CDR3 extends over 15 amino acids. The V end was cut by 2 bases, the J end by 4 bases, with 11 bases between. Germline V CDR1 and CDR2: SNHLY, FYNNEI. In DNA form, the CDR3 reads TGTGCCAGCAGTGAAAGTATTAGCGGCACCGGGGAGCTGTTTTTT. It codes for CASSESISGTGELFF.

V gene TRBV11-2 combines with J gene TRBJ2-2; 7 bases are shared with TRBD1. CDR3 length: 16 amino acids. Germline CDR1 reads SGHAT; CDR2 reads FQNNGV. J was trimmed by 5 bases and V by 4 bases; bases with no gene match: 10. The CDR3 region is CASSYNRDSGTGELFF. CDR3 DNA sequence: TGTGCCAGCAGCTACAACCGGGACAGCGGAACCGGGGAGCTGTTTTTT.

J is TRBJ1-4 and V is TRBV2, with a possible D match to TRBD1 (6 bases). V was pared by 6 bases and J by 4 bases, with 18 bases between. The CDR3 is 16 amino acids. CDR1 and CDR2 from the germline V gene are SNHLY and FYNNEI. The CDR3 is CASRGGRGQINEKLFF. Here the CDR3 DNA reads TGTGCCAGCAGGGGCGGTCGTGGACAGATTAATGAAAAACTGTTTTTT.

This clone has a single count. CDR3: CASSQEWDRTQPQHF. Here the CDR3 DNA reads TGTGCCAGCAGCCAAGAGTGGGACAGGACACAGCCCCAGCATTTT. The rearrangement uses TRBV4-2 and TRBJ1-5, with 8 positions matching TRBD1. V was pared by 0 bases and J by 7 bases, with 5 bases of the junction left unmatched. CDR1 is LGHNA, CDR2 YNFKEQ, per germline. The CDR3 runs 15 residues.

This clone was recorded a few times. The chain joins TRBV2 to TRBJ1-1; TRBD1 aligns across 7 bases. The V gene end was trimmed by 11 bases and the J gene end by 4 bases; junction bases not matched to a gene: 13. CDR3 length: 14 residues. The V gene's germline CDR1 is SNHLY and CDR2 FYNNEI. The CDR3 DNA reads as TGTGCCCAGGTAGGGAGGGGGCCCTTCACTGAAGCTTTCTTT. It is translated as CAQVGRGPFTEAFF.

V and J are TRBV5-1 and TRBJ2-7; 8 positions match TRBD1. The V gene's germline CDR1 is SGHRS and CDR2 YFSETQ. The junction had 5 bases not matched to a gene; V was cut back by 0 bases and J by 0 bases. CDR3 length: 16 residues. The CDR3 region has the DNA TGCGCCAGCAGCTTGGGGGACAGGTTCGTCTCCTACGAGCAGTACTTC. Its translation: CASSLGDRFVSYEQYF.

The J gene is TRBJ2-5, the V gene TRBV5-4; no clear D. The CDR3 runs 13 residues. The germline gives CDR1 SGHNT, CDR2 YYREEE (reference sequence). V gave up 2 bases and J gave up 5 bases, with 10 bases separating them. The CDR3 loop reads CASSFGIGETQYF. DNA of the CDR3: TGTGCCAGCAGCTTTGGGATCGGGGAGACCCAGTACTTC.